This TCR beta chain was obtained from a study of response to subunit inactivated influenza vaccine. TCRdb called the RT-PCR reads again in MiXCR, with one record for every CDR3 protein. The repertoire includes over 750,000 distinct CDR3 sequences, over 20% of them detected once, and roughly a tenth sits in the top ten. With respect to this clonotype: Its target is unknown.

Findings of the study overall: The authors proposed limited new T cell recruitment per seasonal influenza vaccination.

The receptor was derived from a man aged 50 to 60 who received an inactivated influenza vaccine. Material: PBMCs from blood, obtained 5 days after vaccination.

CDR3 sequence reads: CSVGQGATAFF. The CDR3 nucleotides are TGCAGCGTTGGGCAGGGGGCAACGGCTTTCTTT. This chain uses TRBV29-1 with TRBJ1-1; 8 bases map to TRBD1. The CDR3 covers 11 residues. Germline CDR1 reads SQVTM; CDR2 reads ANQGSEA. Trimming took 4 bases from V and 11 from J; bases not matched to a gene: 6.